This T cell receptor (beta chain) was captured in a study of CD8 T cells in ankylosing spondylitis (dated by TCRdb to 2016 to 2017). Notes on the research overall: The study profiled T cell receptor beta repertoires in healthy donors and ankylosing spondylitis patients to find disease-linked TCR variants. The whole study cohort included over a hundred healthy donors and 25 ankylosing spondylitis patients. Peripheral blood was sampled, and synovial fluid was also collected from ankylosing spondylitis patients. General findings and caveats noted by the study authors: Blood from ankylosing spondylitis patients appeared to be characterized by a TCR beta motif made up of fewer than ten highly homologous amino acid variants. The disease-linked clones were reported as significantly enriched in matched synovial fluid samples from ankylosing spondylitis patients. Some motif variants were previously reported in synovial fluid and blood of reactive arthritis patients, suggesting common disease-initiation mechanisms. A CD8+ phenotype was shown by the disease-linked clones, which were found at relatively low frequencies in peripheral blood.

This clonotype was detected ten times or more. Its antigen remains undetermined. No much larger clone is present one base from it, and per-base qualities are unavailable. The data were produced on an Illumina HiSeq 2500. TCR beta libraries were prepared by quantitative 5'-RACE with molecular barcodes. Processing in the source paper ran as follows. A new computational method, built on a probabilistic model of VDJ rearrangement, was used to identify disease-linked TCR variants. TCRdb reran the public reads through fastp at Q25 and MiXCR, keeping productive beta chains. Each record represents a unique CDR3 protein, reported with the most common genes and DNA among its rows. The V and J calls were determined by TCRdb, not by the authors. This sample lists about 230,000 distinct CDR3 sequences; 8.2% were detected once. Roughly 4.9% of the sample rests with the top ten. V and J are truncated by 4 bases and 2 bases respectively, leaving an intervening sequence of 11 bases. Looking up the germline V gene yields CDR1 SQVTM and CDR2 ANQGSEA. The CDR3, from cysteine to phenylalanine, totals 13 residues. The CDR3 DNA has 39 bases and is translated from base 1.

This chain is built from TRBV29-1 and TRBJ1-1; perhaps TRBD1 is the D gene, with 5 bases matching. Sequenced input: blood, either unsorted or a sorted T cell fraction (not recorded which). The source is a female donor with ankylosing spondylitis or in good health (not recorded which). The nucleotide sequence is given as TGCAGCGTTGTGAGGGACCTTAACACTGAAGCTTTCTTT. It encodes CSVVRDLNTEAFF.